What follows are 24 T cell receptor beta chains derived from one specimen sequenced in a study of cytomegalovirus exposure and HLA in healthy donors (dated by TCRdb to about 2017). Library method: the immunoSEQ multiplex PCR assay. Here the immuneACCESS table is served through TCRdb, limited to in-frame sequences with V and J called. Missing clones are a known gap in these copies; in checked studies unresolved V genes cover under half, and the rest lacks a known reason. This sample comprises about 160,000 clones, about 90% of them detected only once. The ten largest clones represent about a tenth of the sample. Sequences were obtained from PBMCs. These receptors were taken from a woman between 18 and 29 years old in good health and CMV-seropositive.

The rearrangement links TRBV6-5 to TRBJ1-4; TRBD1 matches at 8 bases. Looked up from germline, CDR1 is MNHEY and CDR2 is SVGAGI. Trimming cost V 5 bases and J 10 bases; bases outside gene matches: 9. The CDR3 covers 14 residues. The CDR3 DNA sequence: TGTGCCAGCAGTCCACCCGGACAGGGAGGAAAACTGTTTTTT. It codes for CASSPPGQGGKLFF.

The chain has TRBV11-2 and TRBJ1-1, with D unresolved. This CDR3 has 13 residues. Trimming took off 4 bases at V and 5 bases at J, with 11 bases between the two ends. CDR1 is SGHAT and CDR2 is FQNNGV in the germline V gene. The CDR3 protein is CASSSNGRTEAFF. DNA for the CDR3: TGTGCCAGCAGCTCTAATGGGAGAACTGAAGCTTTCTTT.

The rearrangement links TRBV2 to TRBJ2-1; D remains ambiguous. The CDR3 has 12 residues. Germline V gene lookup returns CDR1 SNHLY and CDR2 FYNNEI. V lost 3 bases to trimming and J lost 10 bases, with 10 bases between them. CDR3 region: CASSDGPAEQFF. CDR3 bases: TGTGCCAGCAGTGATGGGCCAGCAGAGCAGTTCTTC. The full variable domain, with the rest looked up from reference TRBV2 and TRBJ2-1, is EPEVTQTPSHQVTQMGQEVILRCVPISNHLYFYWYRQILGQKVEFLVSFYNNEISEKSEIFDDQFSVERPDGSNFTLKIRSTKLEDSAMYFCASSDGPAEQFFGPGTRLTVL.

This clone came up once. The V gene is TRBV9, the J gene TRBJ1-1; the D is unclear. V lost 7 bases, J lost 2 bases, and 12 bases lay in between. Germline-derived CDR1 and CDR2 are SGDLS and YYNGEE. CDR3 length: 13 amino acids. The CDR3 DNA follows: TGTGCCAGCTCCCCGGTTGGTAACACTGAAGCTTTCTTT. Residues: CASSPVGNTEAFF. Supplemented by reference TRBV9 and TRBJ1-1, the full variable domain reads DSGVTQTPKHLITATGQRVTLRCSPRSGDLSVYWYQQSLDQGLQFLIQYYNGEERAKGNILERFSAQQFPDLHSELNLSSLELGDSALYFCASSPVGNTEAFFGQGTRLTVV.

The rearrangement joins TRBV4-1 to TRBJ2-7, with D maybe TRBD2 (6 bases). There are 15 residues in the CDR3. CDR1 MGHRA and CDR2 YSYEKL come from the germline V gene. The ends were cut back, 1 base at V and 3 bases at J, with 13 bases in the middle. In DNA form, the CDR3 reads TGCGCCAGCAGCCAAGCAAGGGCGGGGTACTACGAGCAGTACTTC. It specifies CASSQARAGYYEQYF.

With respect to this clone: Within the sample, other DNA sequences also encode this same CDR3. The rearrangement links TRBV20-1 to TRBJ2-7; TRBD2 might be the D (5 bases). The germline gives CDR1 DFQATT, CDR2 SNEGSKA (reference sequence). V lost 5 bases, J lost 1 base, and 6 bases lay in between. The CDR3 has 11 amino acids. The CDR3 protein is CSASGSYEQYF. Here the CDR3 DNA reads TGCAGTGCTTCGGGATCCTACGAGCAGTACTTC.

V and J are TRBV2 and TRBJ2-2; TRBD1 matches 7 bases. This CDR3 spans 14 amino acids. V trimming: 5 bases; J trimming: 1 base; junction bases outside the gene matches: 1. Germline CDR1 SNHLY, CDR2 FYNNEI. The CDR3 here is CASSWTGNTGELFF. The DNA of the CDR3 is TGTGCCAGCAGTTGGACAGGGAACACCGGGGAGCTGTTTTTT.

V gene TRBV11-1 combines with J gene TRBJ2-7; D perhaps matches TRBD2 (6 bases). The CDR3 covers 13 residues. Per germline, CDR1 SGHAT and CDR2 FQDESV (reference sequence). V lost 5 bases, J lost 3 bases, and 11 bases lay in between. CDR3: CASSLPGDYEQYF. CDR3 DNA sequence: TGTGCCAGCAGCCTCCCGGGAGACTACGAGCAGTACTTC.

This chain uses TRBV29-1 with TRBJ1-5; D gene ambiguous. The CDR3 runs 14 residues. Germline lookup yields CDR1 SQVTM and CDR2 ANQGSEA. V was shortened by 6 bases and J by 6 bases, with 18 bases between the two germline ends. Here the CDR3 reads CSVLAGEVGQPQHF. As DNA, the CDR3 is TGCAGCGTCCTCGCCGGGGAGGTGGGTCAGCCCCAGCATTTT.

J is TRBJ2-7 and V is TRBV27; 9 bases are shared with TRBD2. V was clipped by 5 bases and J by 2 bases; unmatched bases: 4. Germline values: CDR1 MNHEY, CDR2 SMNVEV (reference sequence). The CDR3 has 14 residues. CDR3 region: CASSRLAGPYEQYF. CDR3 DNA: TGTGCCAGCAGTCGGCTAGCGGGGCCCTACGAGCAGTACTTC.

This clone was seen once. CDR3 loop: CAWSAGGSTGELFF. The DNA for the CDR3 is TGTGCCTGGTCGGCGGGAGGGAGCACCGGGGAGCTGTTTTTT. This chain uses TRBV30 with TRBJ2-2; 9 positions match TRBD2. Germline CDR1 is GTSNPN and CDR2 is SVGIG (reference sequence). The CDR3 extends over 14 amino acids. The trim removed 5 bases at V and 4 bases at J, leaving 5 bases unmatched.

J is TRBJ1-5 and V is TRBV4-1; D not certain. CDR1 MGHRA and CDR2 YSYEKL come from the germline V gene. This CDR3 is built from 14 residues. Between the trimmed V and J ends, which lost 1 base and 5 bases, there was a span of 9 bases. The CDR3 loop is CASSQAGSDQPQHF. For the CDR3, the DNA is TGCGCCAGCAGCCAAGCCGGGTCCGATCAGCCCCAGCATTTT.

The sample holds a few counts of this clone. V is TRBV7-2 and J is TRBJ1-3; D remains ambiguous. Germline V gives CDR1 SGHTA, CDR2 FQGNSA. The CDR3 consists of 14 residues. V was pared by 1 base and J by 0 bases, with 4 bases between. The CDR3 sequence is CASSLDSSGNTIYF. CDR3 in DNA: TGTGCCAGCAGCTTAGACAGCTCTGGAAACACCATATATTTT. Full variable domain (missing parts from reference TRBV7-2 and TRBJ1-3): GAGVSQSPSNKVTEKGKDVELRCDPISGHTALYWYRQSLGQGLEFLIYFQGNSAPDKSGLPSDRFSAERTGGSVSTLTIQRTQQEDSAVYLCASSLDSSGNTIYFGEGSWLTVV.

The genes are TRBV18 and TRBJ2-2; weak D call: TRBD1 (5 bases). The CDR3 contains 16 residues. The V and J ends lost 3 bases and 2 bases respectively, with 13 bases between them. The V gene's germline CDR1 is KGHSH and CDR2 LQKENI. CDR3 sequence: CASSPPTEINTGELFF. The CDR3 DNA follows: TGTGCCAGCTCACCTCCGACAGAGATTAACACCGGGGAGCTGTTTTTT.

The gene calls are TRBV15 and TRBJ2-7; 10 bases are shared with TRBD2. The junction had 9 bases not matched to a gene; V was cut back by 5 bases and J by 5 bases. The CDR3 is made up of 15 amino acids. Germline V gene lookup returns CDR1 LNHNV and CDR2 YYDKDF (reference sequence). CDR3 DNA sequence: TGTGCCACCAGCTCCACGGGACTAGCGACCCACGAGCAGTACTTC. Protein sequence: CATSSTGLATHEQYF.

The CDR3: CASSGDSNEQFF. The DNA of the CDR3 is TGTGCCAGCAGTGGGGACAGCAATGAGCAGTTCTTC. The gene calls are TRBV6-5 and TRBJ2-1; 7 bases map to TRBD1. CDR3 length: 12 residues. J lost 6 bases, V lost 5 bases, and 1 base had no gene match. Germline CDR1 and CDR2: MNHEY and SVGAGI.

This clone has only one observation. The V call is TRBV4-1, the J call TRBJ2-5; TRBD2 is a possible D gene (6 bases). V lost 4 bases and J lost 2, with 11 bases in between. The CDR3 has 14 amino acids. Germline CDR1 reads MGHRA; CDR2 reads YSYEKL. CDR3 coding DNA: TGCGCCAGCAGCCCGGGGACTCCTCAAGAGACCCAGTACTTC. Its protein is CASSPGTPQETQYF.

About this clone: Additional DNA sequences in this sample encode the identical CDR3. The chain carries TRBV18 and TRBJ2-5; 10 bases are shared with TRBD1. Germline-derived CDR1 and CDR2 are KGHSH and LQKENI. The V and J ends lost 6 bases and 2 bases, in that order; junction bases with no gene match: 3. This CDR3 region has 14 residues. Written as DNA, the CDR3 is TGTGCCAGCTCCCCGGGACAGGGGCAAGAGACCCAGTACTTC. This translates into CASSPGQGQETQYF.

This clone was seen a few times. The chain joins TRBV5-5 to TRBJ2-7; TRBD2 is a possible D gene (5 bases). Trimming stripped 4 bases from V and 3 bases from J, with 17 bases between. Per the germline V gene, CDR1 is SGHKS and CDR2 is YYEKEE (reference sequence). The CDR3 contains 15 residues. CDR3 sequence reads: CASSPGGQPIYEQYF. The CDR3, as DNA: TGTGCCAGCAGCCCCGGCGGGCAGCCGATCTACGAGCAGTACTTC. The complete variable domain, with remaining parts taken from reference TRBV5-5 and TRBJ2-7, reads DAGVTQSPTHLIKTRGQQVTLRCSPISGHKSVSWYQQVLGQGPQFIFQYYEKEERGRGNFPDRFSARQFPNYSSELNVNALLLGDSALYLCASSPGGQPIYEQYFGPGTRLTVT.

The J gene is TRBJ1-2, the V gene TRBV7-3; possibly TRBD1 for D (6 bases). The length of the CDR3 is 16 residues. Germline V gene data show CDR1 as SGHTA and CDR2 as FQGTGA. The ends were cut back, 0 bases at V and 4 bases at J, with 15 bases in the middle. CDR3 nucleotide sequence: TGTGCCAGCAGCTTAACGCCTGGACAGATCTCCTATGGCTACACCTTC. It specifies CASSLTPGQISYGYTF.

The chain links TRBV11-2 to TRBJ1-1, with 7 bases aligning to TRBD1. The CDR3 is made up of 15 amino acids. Losses at the gene ends were 5 bases for V and 1 base for J; bases not matched to a gene: 7. From germline, CDR1 is SGHAT and CDR2 FQNNGV. CDR3 sequence (DNA): TGTGCCAGCAGCCAAACGGGACAGACGAACACTGAAGCTTTCTTT. Translated: CASSQTGQTNTEAFF.

This chain links TRBV28 with TRBJ2-7; tentative D call: TRBD2 (6 bases). Per germline, CDR1 MDHEN and CDR2 SYDVKM. This CDR3 is built from 11 residues. Trimming stripped 8 bases from V and 6 bases from J, with 11 bases between. The CDR3 region has the DNA TGTGCCAGCGTCCGAGCGGGCGAGCAGTACTTC. Its translation is CASVRAGEQYF. Looking up the rest from reference TRBV28 and TRBJ2-7 gives the full variable domain: DVKVTQSSRYLVKRTGEKVFLECVQDMDHENMFWYRQDPGLGLRLIYFSYDVKMKEKGDIPEGYSVSREKKERFSLILESASTNQTSMYLCASVRAGEQYFGPGTRLTVT.

The V call is TRBV10-3, the J call TRBJ2-7; a weak D match, TRBD2 (6 bases). The CDR3 is 13 residues long. Trimming removed 5 bases at V and 2 bases at J, with 10 bases between. Per the germline V gene, CDR1 is ENHRY and CDR2 is SYGVKD. CDR3 nucleotides: TGTGCCATCAGTCCGGGAGCCACCTACGAGCAGTACTTC. Its translation: CAISPGATYEQYF.

V usage is TRBV6-4 and J usage is TRBJ2-1; TRBD1 matches at 9 bases. CDR1 is MRHNA, CDR2 SNTAGT, per germline. The junction had 4 bases not matched to a gene; V was cut back by 2 bases and J by 8 bases. This CDR3 is built from 14 residues. The CDR3 nucleotides read TGTGCCAGCAGTGACGGACAGGGGCACGATGAGCAGTTCTTC. Its protein product is CASSDGQGHDEQFF.